This TCR beta chain was profiled in a study of blood T cell repertoires in COVID-19. Study summary: The origin of the acute and convalescent COVID-19 samples was the United States, Italy and Spain. Sources were T cells, B-cell-depleted T cells, or PBMCs; the material itself was cDNA or gDNA.

In germline, CDR1 is SGHTA, CDR2 FQGNSA. This CDR3 comprises 13 residues. The ends were cut back, 3 bases at V and 4 bases at J, with 9 bases in the middle. As processed by the authors: Estimation of nucleated cell counts was performed using reference gene primer amplification. Assay: immunoSEQ multiplex PCR; the TCRdb copy retains only in-frame clones and omits some. V and J calls and clone size are copied from that table; D and trimming were computed from the DNA. This table has about 670,000 clones, 90% appearing once. The genes are TRBV7-2 and TRBJ1-2; D gene ambiguous. The sample was peripheral blood. The receptor's source is a woman younger than 30 with acute or convalescent COVID-19. The CDR3 reads CASSFEGLYGYTF. As DNA, the CDR3 is TGTGCCAGCAGCTTCGAGGGCCTCTATGGCTACACCTTC.